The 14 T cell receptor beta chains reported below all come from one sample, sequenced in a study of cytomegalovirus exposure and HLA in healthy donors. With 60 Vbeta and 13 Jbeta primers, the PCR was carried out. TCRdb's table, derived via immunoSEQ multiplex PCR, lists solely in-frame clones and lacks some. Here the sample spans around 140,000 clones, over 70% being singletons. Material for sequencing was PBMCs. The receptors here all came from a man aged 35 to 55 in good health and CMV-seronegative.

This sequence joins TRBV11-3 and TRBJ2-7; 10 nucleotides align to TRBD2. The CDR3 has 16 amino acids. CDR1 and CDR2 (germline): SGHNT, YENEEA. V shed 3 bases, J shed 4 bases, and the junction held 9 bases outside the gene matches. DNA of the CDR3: TGTGCCAGCAGCTTCCCCCGACTAGCGGGTACTTACGAGCAGTACTTC. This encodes CASSFPRLAGTYEQYF.

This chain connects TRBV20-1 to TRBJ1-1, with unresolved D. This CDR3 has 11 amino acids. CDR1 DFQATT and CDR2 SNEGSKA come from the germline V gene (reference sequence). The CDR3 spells CSSVEPTEAFF. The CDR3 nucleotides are TGCAGCTCAGTTGAACCCACTGAAGCTTTCTTT.

The DNA of the CDR3 is TGTGCCAGCAGTGCTGGACAGACAAGTCGTAATCAGCCCCAGCATTTT. Residues: CASSAGQTSRNQPQHF. This sequence joins TRBV2 and TRBJ1-5; a possible D gene is TRBD1 (6 bases). Germline values: CDR1 SNHLY, CDR2 FYNNEI. The CDR3 runs 16 residues. V lost 4 bases to trimming and J lost 4 bases, with 17 bases between them.

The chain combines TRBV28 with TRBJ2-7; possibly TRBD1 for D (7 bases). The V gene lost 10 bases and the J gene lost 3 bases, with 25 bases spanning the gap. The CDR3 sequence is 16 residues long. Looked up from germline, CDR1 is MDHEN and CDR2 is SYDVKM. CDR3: CATTRGEGRFHYEQYF. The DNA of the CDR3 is TGTGCCACGACCAGGGGGGAAGGGCGCTTCCACTACGAGCAGTACTTC.

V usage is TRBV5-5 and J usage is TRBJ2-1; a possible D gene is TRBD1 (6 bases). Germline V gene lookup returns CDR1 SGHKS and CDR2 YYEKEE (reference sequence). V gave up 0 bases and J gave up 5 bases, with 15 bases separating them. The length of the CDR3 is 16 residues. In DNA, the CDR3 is TGTGCCAGCAGCTTGGGGCGATTGGGACAAAACAATGAGCAGTTCTTC. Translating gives CASSLGRLGQNNEQFF.

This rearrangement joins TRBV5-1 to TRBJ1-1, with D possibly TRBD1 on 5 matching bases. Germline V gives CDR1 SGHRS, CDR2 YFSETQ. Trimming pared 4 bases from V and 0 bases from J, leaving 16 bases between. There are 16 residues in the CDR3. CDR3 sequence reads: CASSPQGIRLNTEAFF. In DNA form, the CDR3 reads TGCGCCAGCAGCCCGCAGGGTATCCGGCTGAACACTGAAGCTTTCTTT. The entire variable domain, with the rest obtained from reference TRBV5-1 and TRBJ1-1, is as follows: KAGVTQTPRYLIKTRGQQVTLSCSPISGHRSVSWYQQTPGQGLQFLFEYFSETQRNKGNFPGRFSGRQFSNSRSEMNVSTLELGDSALYLCASSPQGIRLNTEAFFGQGTRLTVV.

The CDR3, as DNA: TGTGCCAGCAGTTTTCCACGGACAGGGGTTACCGAAGCTTTCTTT. Protein product: CASSFPRTGVTEAFF. The V gene is TRBV7-2, the J gene TRBJ1-1, with 9 bases matching TRBD1. Trimming cost V 6 bases and J 8 bases; bases outside gene matches: 13. The germline V gene has CDR1 SGHTA and CDR2 FQGNSA. This CDR3 region has 15 residues.

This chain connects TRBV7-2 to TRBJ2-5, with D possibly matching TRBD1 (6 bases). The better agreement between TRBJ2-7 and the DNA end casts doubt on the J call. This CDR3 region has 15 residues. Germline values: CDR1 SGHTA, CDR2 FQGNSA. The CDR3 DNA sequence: TGTGCCAGCAGCCCTACCGGACAGTTATCCTACGAGCAGTACTTC. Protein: CASSPTGQLSYEQYF.

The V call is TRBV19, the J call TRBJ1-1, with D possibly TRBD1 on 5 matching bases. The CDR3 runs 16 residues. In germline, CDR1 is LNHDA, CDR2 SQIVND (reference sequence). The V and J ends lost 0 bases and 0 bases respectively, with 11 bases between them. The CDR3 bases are TGTGCCAGTAGTATAGATCTTGGCAGGGTGAACACTGAAGCTTTCTTT. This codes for CASSIDLGRVNTEAFF.

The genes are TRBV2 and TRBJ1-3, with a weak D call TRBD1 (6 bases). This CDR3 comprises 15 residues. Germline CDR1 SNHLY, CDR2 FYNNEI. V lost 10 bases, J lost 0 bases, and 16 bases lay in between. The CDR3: CAIQGQLSSGNTIYF. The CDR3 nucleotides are TGTGCCATACAGGGACAATTGAGCTCTGGAAACACCATATATTTT.

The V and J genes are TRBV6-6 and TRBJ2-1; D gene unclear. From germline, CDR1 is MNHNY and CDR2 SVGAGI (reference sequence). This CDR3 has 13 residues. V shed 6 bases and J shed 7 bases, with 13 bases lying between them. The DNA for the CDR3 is TGTGCCAGCAGAGCCTATGGTGCGAATGAGCAGTTCTTC. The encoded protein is CASRAYGANEQFF.

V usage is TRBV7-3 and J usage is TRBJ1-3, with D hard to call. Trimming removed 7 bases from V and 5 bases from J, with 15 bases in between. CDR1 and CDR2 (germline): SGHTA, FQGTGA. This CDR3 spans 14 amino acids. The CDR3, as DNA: TGTGCCAGCACCCCCAGTGGGGAGAGAAACACCATATATTTT. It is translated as CASTPSGERNTIYF. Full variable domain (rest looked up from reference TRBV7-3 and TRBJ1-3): GAGVSQTPSNKVTEKGKYVELRCDPISGHTALYWYRQSLGQGPEFLIYFQGTGAADDSGLPNDRFFAVRPEGSVSTLKIQRTERGDSAVYLCASTPSGERNTIYFGEGSWLTVV.

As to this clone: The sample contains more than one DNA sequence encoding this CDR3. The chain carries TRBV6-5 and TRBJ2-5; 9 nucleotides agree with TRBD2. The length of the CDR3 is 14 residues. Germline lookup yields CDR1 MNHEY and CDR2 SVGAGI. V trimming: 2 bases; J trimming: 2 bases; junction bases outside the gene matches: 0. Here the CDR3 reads CASSYSGGQETQYF. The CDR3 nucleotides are TGTGCCAGCAGTTACAGCGGGGGGCAAGAGACCCAGTACTTC.

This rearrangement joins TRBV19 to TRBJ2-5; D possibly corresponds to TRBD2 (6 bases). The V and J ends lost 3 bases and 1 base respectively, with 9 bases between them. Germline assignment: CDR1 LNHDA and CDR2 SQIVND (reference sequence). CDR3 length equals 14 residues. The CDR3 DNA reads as TGTGCCAGTAGTATGTCGGGACTCCAAGAGACCCAGTACTTC. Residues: CASSMSGLQETQYF.